A selection of T cell receptor beta chains follows, all from one sample in a study of T cell responses to AZD1222 COVID-19 vaccine. The table came from immunoSEQ multiplex PCR; TCRdb's copy has only in-frame clones and leaves some out. This table has 150,000 to 200,000 clones, approximately 90% appearing once. This sample comprised peripheral blood, obtained on day 0 of AZD1222 vaccination. These TCRs come from an adult in good health. The CDR3 runs from the conserved cysteine through the conserved F or W. A D gene is named only where the DNA matches it firmly. Only some rows state a clone size, as once, few, many or a class for expanded clones.

j_gene: TRBJ1-2
abundance: -
d_gene: -
v_gene: TRBV14
CDR3nt: TGTGCCAGCAGCCAAGTCCGGGGTGCTAACTATGGCTACACCTTC
CDR3aa: CASSQVRGANYGYTF

j_gene: TRBJ2-5
abundance: once
d_gene: -
v_gene: TRBV6-2/TRBV6-3
CDR3nt: TGTGCCAGCAGTTACTCCTCGCCTGCCCTACAAGAGACCCAGTACTTC
CDR3aa: CASSYSSPALQETQYF

j_gene: TRBJ1-3
abundance: -
d_gene: -
v_gene: TRBV6-6
CDR3nt: TGTGCCAGCAGACCGGGCCCCTACTCTGGAAACACCATATATTTT
CDR3aa: CASRPGPYSGNTIYF

j_gene: TRBJ2-7
abundance: -
d_gene: TRBD2
v_gene: TRBV27
CDR3nt: TGTGCCAGCAGGGGACTAGCGGGAGGGCCGTACGAGCAGTACTTC
CDR3aa: CASRGLAGGPYEQYF

j_gene: TRBJ2-5
abundance: -
d_gene: TRBD2
v_gene: TRBV12-5
CDR3nt: TGTGCTAGTGGTTTCTCGACTAGCGGGAGGTTAGAGACCCAGTACTTC
CDR3aa: CASGFSTSGRLETQYF

j_gene: TRBJ1-6
abundance: -
d_gene: TRBD1
v_gene: TRBV11-3
CDR3nt: TGTGCCAGCAGCTGGAAAGGGACAGGGGTTCGATCACCCCTCCACTTT
CDR3aa: CASSWKGTGVRSPLHF

j_gene: TRBJ1-1
abundance: -
d_gene: -
v_gene: TRBV6-5
CDR3nt: TGTGCCAGCAGTTGGACAAACGAAGCTTTCTTT
CDR3aa: CASSWTNEAFF

j_gene: TRBJ1-4
abundance: -
d_gene: TRBD1
v_gene: TRBV2
CDR3nt: TGTGCCAGCAGGTCACAGGGGGTTCTTAATGAAAAACTGTTTTTT
CDR3aa: CASRSQGVLNEKLFF

j_gene: TRBJ1-2
abundance: few
d_gene: -
v_gene: TRBV5-1
CDR3nt: TGCGCCAGCAGTCCTTGGGGGGGCTCCTATGGCTACACCTTC
CDR3aa: CASSPWGGSYGYTF

j_gene: TRBJ1-2
abundance: -
d_gene: -
v_gene: TRBV4-1
CDR3nt: TGCGCCAGCAGCCAAGATGAATGGGTGGGGGGAGCCTATGGCTACACCTTC
CDR3aa: CASSQDEWVGGAYGYTF

j_gene: TRBJ2-3
abundance: -
d_gene: -
v_gene: TRBV7-2
CDR3nt: TGTGCCAGCAGCTTACAAGTAGGCACAGATACGCAGTATTTT
CDR3aa: CASSLQVGTDTQYF

j_gene: TRBJ1-5
abundance: once
d_gene: -
v_gene: TRBV28
CDR3nt: TGTGCCAGCAGTTTAAGTGGACAGCCCCAGCATTTT
CDR3aa: CASSLSGQPQHF

j_gene: TRBJ1-1
abundance: once
d_gene: -
v_gene: TRBV27
CDR3nt: TGTGCCAGCAGTTTATCGGTTAGCGCCCCGACTCGGAACACTGAAGCTTTCTTT
CDR3aa: CASSLSVSAPTRNTEAFF

j_gene: TRBJ2-7
abundance: -
d_gene: -
v_gene: TRBV6-8
CDR3nt: TGTGCCAGCACTACGACACCGAAGCTTGTGGACGAGCAGTACTTC
CDR3aa: CASTTTPKLVDEQYF

j_gene: TRBJ1-2
abundance: -
d_gene: -
v_gene: TRBV18
CDR3nt: TGTGCCAGCTCACCACGGGAGGGGAGCTACACCTTC
CDR3aa: CASSPREGSYTF

j_gene: TRBJ2-7
abundance: -
d_gene: -
v_gene: TRBV28
CDR3nt: TGTGCCAGCAGCTCCTCGGGGAGCTCCTACGAGCAGTACTTC
CDR3aa: CASSSSGSSYEQYF

j_gene: TRBJ2-7
abundance: -
d_gene: TRBD2
v_gene: TRBV30
CDR3nt: TGTGCCTGGAGTTGGACTAGCTCTTACGAGCAGTACTTC
CDR3aa: CAWSWTSSYEQYF

j_gene: TRBJ2-1
abundance: -
d_gene: TRBD2
v_gene: TRBV6-5
CDR3nt: TGTGCCAGCAGTTACTCGACTAGCGGCTCCTACAATGAGCAGTTCTTC
CDR3aa: CASSYSTSGSYNEQFF

j_gene: TRBJ2-7
abundance: -
d_gene: TRBD2
v_gene: TRBV2
CDR3nt: TGTGCCAGCTTGTTGCCTTTAGCGGGAGACTACGAGCAGTACTTC
CDR3aa: CASLLPLAGDYEQYF

j_gene: TRBJ2-1
abundance: -
d_gene: TRBD2
v_gene: TRBV4-1
CDR3nt: TGCGCCAGCAGACCGGGACTAGCGGGAGTTTTAAAGTATGGGGATGAGCAGTTCTTC
CDR3aa: CASRPGLAGVLKYGDEQFF

j_gene: TRBJ1-6
abundance: -
d_gene: -
v_gene: TRBV5-6
CDR3nt: TGTGCCAGCAGCCTCGGGCCCGCGGCTAATTCACCCCTCCACTTT
CDR3aa: CASSLGPAANSPLHF

j_gene: TRBJ2-2
abundance: -
d_gene: TRBD1
v_gene: TRBV10-3
CDR3nt: TGTGCCATCAGAAGACAGGGGGCGAACACCGGGGAGCTGTTTTTT
CDR3aa: CAIRRQGANTGELFF

j_gene: TRBJ2-3
abundance: once
d_gene: TRBD2
v_gene: TRBV10-2
CDR3nt: TGCGCCAGCAGTGGAGAGACTAGCGGGAGGGCCGCCTTCACAGATACGCAGTATTTT
CDR3aa: CASSGETSGRAAFTDTQYF

j_gene: TRBJ2-7
abundance: -
d_gene: TRBD2
v_gene: TRBV6-2/TRBV6-3
CDR3nt: TGTGCCAGCAGTTACCCGACTAGCGGGAGGCTCCACGAGCAGTACTTC
CDR3aa: CASSYPTSGRLHEQYF

j_gene: TRBJ2-5
abundance: -
d_gene: TRBD1
v_gene: TRBV28
CDR3nt: TGTGCCAGCAGTAAGCAGGGGGTAAAAGAGACCCAGTACTTC
CDR3aa: CASSKQGVKETQYF

j_gene: TRBJ1-2
abundance: -
d_gene: -
v_gene: TRBV4-2
CDR3nt: TGTGCCAGCAGCCGTTCATGGGGCGGGGGTATGAACTATGGCTACACCTTC
CDR3aa: CASSRSWGGGMNYGYTF

j_gene: TRBJ2-2
abundance: -
d_gene: -
v_gene: TRBV9
CDR3nt: TGTGCCAGCAGCGTCCGCGGGACGGATCACACCGGGGAGCTGTTTTTT
CDR3aa: CASSVRGTDHTGELFF

j_gene: TRBJ1-1
abundance: -
d_gene: TRBD1
v_gene: TRBV19
CDR3nt: TGTGCCAGCAGGACAGGGGTGGGCACTGAAGCTTTCTTT
CDR3aa: CASRTGVGTEAFF

j_gene: TRBJ2-7
abundance: few
d_gene: TRBD2
v_gene: TRBV6-5
CDR3nt: TGTGCCAGCAGGCCCCTTTGGGCGGGAGTCGCCGAGCAGTACTTC
CDR3aa: CASRPLWAGVAEQYF

j_gene: TRBJ2-1
abundance: -
d_gene: -
v_gene: TRBV28
CDR3nt: TGTGCCAGCCGCCTGGGTCTTTACAATGAGCAGTTCTTC
CDR3aa: CASRLGLYNEQFF

j_gene: TRBJ2-1
abundance: -
d_gene: -
v_gene: TRBV10-3
CDR3nt: TGTGCCATCAGTGGAGGTCAGGGCTTCTCCTACAATGAGCAGTTCTTC
CDR3aa: CAISGGQGFSYNEQFF

j_gene: TRBJ2-1
abundance: few
d_gene: -
v_gene: TRBV12-5
CDR3nt: TGTGCTAGTGGTTTGGTACAAGGAACCCGGATTGAGCAGTTCTTC
CDR3aa: CASGLVQGTRIEQFF

j_gene: TRBJ2-7
abundance: -
d_gene: -
v_gene: TRBV7-7
CDR3nt: TGTGCTAGCAGCTTAGTCCCCGGACAGCTGGACGAGCAGTACTTC
CDR3aa: CASSLVPGQLDEQYF

j_gene: TRBJ1-6
abundance: -
d_gene: -
v_gene: TRBV9
CDR3nt: TGTGCCAGCAGGGCCGAGGGCCTGGGCGATTCACCCCTCCACTTT
CDR3aa: CASRAEGLGDSPLHF

j_gene: TRBJ2-1
abundance: -
d_gene: -
v_gene: TRBV3-1/TRBV3-2
CDR3nt: TGTGCCAGCGCAGGGGGCCCCGGGACTAGGGTCTATGAGCAGTTCTTC
CDR3aa: CASAGGPGTRVYEQFF

j_gene: TRBJ1-1
abundance: -
d_gene: -
v_gene: TRBV2
CDR3nt: TGTGCCAGCAGTGTAAGGGTGGAAGCTTTCTTT
CDR3aa: CASSVRVEAFF

j_gene: TRBJ1-1
abundance: -
d_gene: TRBD1
v_gene: TRBV28
CDR3nt: TGTGCCAGCAGATTCCAGGGGGCGGTCACGAACACTGAAGCTTTCTTT
CDR3aa: CASRFQGAVTNTEAFF

j_gene: TRBJ1-2
abundance: once
d_gene: -
v_gene: TRBV11-3
CDR3nt: TGTGCCAGCAGCCCAAGGACGGAGTATGGCTACACCTTC
CDR3aa: CASSPRTEYGYTF

j_gene: TRBJ1-5
abundance: -
d_gene: -
v_gene: TRBV27
CDR3nt: TGTGCCAGCAGTTTATCTTGGGGAAGGGATCAGCCCCAGCATTTT
CDR3aa: CASSLSWGRDQPQHF

j_gene: TRBJ2-2
abundance: -
d_gene: -
v_gene: TRBV5-1
CDR3nt: TGCGCCAGCAGCTTGGGGATCGGGACAAACACCGGGGAGCTGTTTTTT
CDR3aa: CASSLGIGTNTGELFF

j_gene: TRBJ2-7
abundance: -
d_gene: -
v_gene: TRBV19
CDR3nt: TGTGCCAGTAGTATCGTTTGGGCTAGCCTGTCCTACGAGCAGTACTTC
CDR3aa: CASSIVWASLSYEQYF

j_gene: TRBJ1-1
abundance: -
d_gene: -
v_gene: TRBV28
CDR3nt: TGTGCCAGCAGCCCCCGGCCAGGGCCCCAAGACACTGAAGCTTTCTTT
CDR3aa: CASSPRPGPQDTEAFF

j_gene: TRBJ1-2
abundance: -
d_gene: -
v_gene: TRBV29-1
CDR3nt: TGCAGCGTTGAGGGTACAGGGTCGGGCTATGGCTACACCTTC
CDR3aa: CSVEGTGSGYGYTF

j_gene: TRBJ2-1
abundance: -
d_gene: -
v_gene: TRBV19
CDR3nt: TGTGCCAGTAGCCCCGAGGGCCTCGGGTACAATGAGCAGTTCTTC
CDR3aa: CASSPEGLGYNEQFF

j_gene: TRBJ2-7
abundance: -
d_gene: -
v_gene: TRBV24-1
CDR3nt: TGTGCCACCAGTGATTCCCGAATGTTTGGAAAGCAGTACTTC
CDR3aa: CATSDSRMFGKQYF

j_gene: TRBJ1-2
abundance: -
d_gene: -
v_gene: TRBV3-1/TRBV3-2
CDR3nt: TGTGCCAGCAGCCAAGATTCCGCTTACTATGGCTACACCTTC
CDR3aa: CASSQDSAYYGYTF

j_gene: TRBJ2-5
abundance: -
d_gene: -
v_gene: TRBV29-1
CDR3nt: TGCAGCGTTGGGGAAGTGGTCCGGGAGACCCAGTACTTC
CDR3aa: CSVGEVVRETQYF

j_gene: TRBJ2-2
abundance: -
d_gene: TRBD2
v_gene: TRBV7-3
CDR3nt: TGTGCCAGCAGCCCAAGGGGGACTAGCGGGGCCGGGGAGCTGTTTTTT
CDR3aa: CASSPRGTSGAGELFF

j_gene: TRBJ1-2
abundance: -
d_gene: -
v_gene: TRBV27
CDR3nt: TGTGCCAGCAGTTTGGACGGAGACTATGGCTACACCTTC
CDR3aa: CASSLDGDYGYTF

j_gene: TRBJ1-2
abundance: -
d_gene: -
v_gene: TRBV7-2
CDR3nt: TGTGCCAGCAGCCAAGGGAGGGTTTATGGCTACACCTTC
CDR3aa: CASSQGRVYGYTF

j_gene: TRBJ2-5
abundance: once
d_gene: TRBD2
v_gene: TRBV6-5
CDR3nt: TGTGCCAGCATTCTAGCGGCCCAAGAGACCCAGTACTTC
CDR3aa: CASILAAQETQYF

j_gene: TRBJ2-3
abundance: -
d_gene: TRBD1
v_gene: TRBV5-1
CDR3nt: TGCGCCAGCAGCTCCGGACAGGGGGCTATTTTTGGTACGCAGTATTTT
CDR3aa: CASSSGQGAIFGTQYF

j_gene: TRBJ2-5
abundance: once
d_gene: TRBD2
v_gene: TRBV5-3
CDR3nt: TGTGCCAGAAGCCAAGGACTAGCGCAAAGGGAGACCCAGTACTTC
CDR3aa: CARSQGLAQRETQYF

j_gene: TRBJ1-4
abundance: -
d_gene: TRBD1
v_gene: TRBV5-1
CDR3nt: TGCGCCAGCAGCGGGACAGGGGAGCCTGGTGAAAAACTGTTTTTT
CDR3aa: CASSGTGEPGEKLFF

j_gene: TRBJ1-2
abundance: -
d_gene: -
v_gene: TRBV12-3/TRBV12-4
CDR3nt: TGTGCCAGCAGCCACGGGCCCACCTATAGCTACACCTTC
CDR3aa: CASSHGPTYSYTF

j_gene: TRBJ2-1
abundance: -
d_gene: TRBD2
v_gene: TRBV6-5
CDR3nt: TGTGCCAGCCGCGGGTCGGGGGGCTCCTACAATGAGCAGTTCTTC
CDR3aa: CASRGSGGSYNEQFF

j_gene: TRBJ2-7
abundance: -
d_gene: -
v_gene: TRBV24-1
CDR3nt: TGTGCCACCGTGCAGGCCTACGAGCAGTACTTC
CDR3aa: CATVQAYEQYF

j_gene: TRBJ2-6
abundance: -
d_gene: -
v_gene: TRBV4-3
CDR3nt: TGCGCCAGCAGCCAAGACAGGGGCCCCTACTCTGGGGCCAACGTCCTGACTTTC
CDR3aa: CASSQDRGPYSGANVLTF

j_gene: TRBJ1-1
abundance: -
d_gene: -
v_gene: TRBV12-3/TRBV12-4
CDR3nt: TGTGCCAGCAGTTCCCACGGGGGGGAAGCTTTCTTT
CDR3aa: CASSSHGGEAFF